This T cell receptor (beta chain) emerged from a study of blood T cell repertoires in COVID-19. This clone has a single count. Original methodology: Estimation of nucleated cell counts relied on the amplification of reference gene primers. Method: immunoSEQ multiplex PCR; TCRdb's copy keeps in-frame clones and lacks some. V, J and clone size are taken as reported in that table, and D and trimming were inferred from the DNA itself. The data contain 40,000 to 50,000 clones, roughly 86% of them singletons. CDR3 length equals 16 residues. Per the germline V gene, CDR1 is ENHRY and CDR2 is SYGVKD. V shed 0 bases, J shed 1 base, and the junction held 1 base outside the gene matches.

The sequenced material came from peripheral blood. The J gene is TRBJ2-2, the V gene TRBV10-3; 8 nucleotides agree with TRBD1. The sequence came from a man between 70 and 80 years old with acute or convalescent COVID-19. The CDR3 region is CAISESGTGNTGELFF. CDR3 DNA: TGTGCCATCAGTGAGTCGGGGACAGGGAACACCGGGGAGCTGTTTTTT.